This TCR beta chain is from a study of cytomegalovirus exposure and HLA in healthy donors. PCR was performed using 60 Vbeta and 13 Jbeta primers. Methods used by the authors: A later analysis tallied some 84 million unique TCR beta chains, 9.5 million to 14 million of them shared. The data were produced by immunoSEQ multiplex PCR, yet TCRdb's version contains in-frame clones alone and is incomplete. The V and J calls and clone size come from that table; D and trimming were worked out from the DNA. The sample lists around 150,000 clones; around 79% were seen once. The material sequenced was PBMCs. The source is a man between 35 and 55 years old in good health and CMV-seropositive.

CDR3 loop: CASSVPRGNYGYTF. CDR3 nucleotides: TGTGCCAGCTCGGTCCCCCGGGGTAACTATGGCTACACCTTC. J is TRBJ1-2 and V is TRBV28; no clear D. The CDR3 covers 14 residues. The V gene lost 8 bases and the J gene lost 1 base, with 14 bases spanning the gap. CDR1 is MDHEN and CDR2 is SYDVKM in the germline V gene.